The clone carrying this T cell receptor beta chain was observed a handful of times. As yet, its antigen is unknown. Germline values: CDR1 SGHTA, CDR2 FQGTGA. With V trimmed by 6 bases and J by 3 bases, 0 bases remained unmatched. The CDR3 is 13 amino acids. Generated by immunoSEQ multiplex PCR, the TCRdb table keeps only in-frame clones and is missing some. The sample holds 19,000 or so clones, approximately 80% seen once. These data originate in a study of somatic mutations in cytotoxic T cells in rheumatoid arthritis. Study-level findings and limits: The slight TRBV07 underrepresentation in rheumatoid arthritis patients was not adjusted for multiple comparisons. The clonality of CD8+ T cells was not significantly different between rheumatoid arthritis patients and age-matched healthy controls.

Material for sequencing was CD8+ T cells sorted from blood. This clonotype originated in a man younger than 35 with rheumatoid arthritis. The chain joins TRBV7-3 to TRBJ1-3, with 9 bases fitting TRBD1. CDR3 in DNA: TGTGCCAGCAGGACAGGGGGTGGAAACACCATATATTTT. This codes for CASRTGGGNTIYF. The whole variable domain, filled in from reference TRBV7-3 and TRBJ1-3, reads GAGVSQTPSNKVTEKGKYVELRCDPISGHTALYWYRQSLGQGPEFLIYFQGTGAADDSGLPNDRFFAVRPEGSVSTLKIQRTERGDSAVYLCASRTGGGNTIYFGEGSWLTVV.